Listed below are T cell receptor beta chains from one sample, sequenced in a study of glioma-infiltrating T cells. TCRdb reprocessed the multiplex PCR reads with MiXCR, giving one entry per CDR3 protein. Of roughly 20,000 distinct CDR3 sequences listed, 20% to 25% are singletons. Sequenced sample: glioma tissue, nonneoplastic brain tissue, or PBMCs (not recorded which). The origin of the receptors is a human donor with low-grade glioma or glioblastoma, undergoing nonglioma brain surgery, or in good health (not recorded which). Each CDR3 is given with its conserved first and last residue. A D gene is named only where the DNA matches it firmly. Not every row has a clone size; where given, it reads once, few, many or a size class.

j_call	cdr3_length	v_call	clone_size	d_call	cdr3_nt	cdr3_aa
TRBJ2-5	13	TRBV2	many	-	TGTGCCAGCAGTGCGGGGGCTCCAGGGACCCAGTACTTC	CASSAGAPGTQYF
TRBJ1-5	13	TRBV27	medium-sized	-	TGTGCCAGCAGTCCCTCTCTCATGGAGCCCCAGCATTTT	CASSPSLMEPQHF
TRBJ1-5	14	TRBV28	medium-sized	-	TGTGCCAGCAGTTTTCCTACGAAAAATCAGCCCCAGCATTTT	CASSFPTKNQPQHF
TRBJ2-1	16	TRBV6-1	-	-	TGTGCCAGCAGTGTCCCCCCCCGGGGAATAAGCAATGAGAAGTTCTTC	CASSVPPRGISNEKFF
TRBJ1-2	14	TRBV4-2	few	-	TGTGCCAGCAGCCTAGCAACCGAAGCAAACGGCTACACCTTC	CASSLATEANGYTF
TRBJ2-3	16	TRBV6-5	-	-	TGTGCCAGCAGCCAAGTAGAGGGGGGATGCACAGATACGCAGTATTTT	CASSQVEGGCTDTQYF
TRBJ2-1	15	TRBV7-2	few	TRBD2	TGTGCCAGCAGCTCGCGGGGGGGTCCCTACAATGAACAGTTCTTC	CASSSRGGPYNEQFF
TRBJ1-5	15	TRBV7-2	many	-	TGTGCCAGCAGCTCCGCAGGATCTAGCAATCAGCCCCAGCATTTT	CASSSAGSSNQPQHF
TRBJ1-2	14	TRBV27	many	TRBD1	TGTGCCAGCAGTTTAGCACAGGGGTGGTATGGCTACACCTTC	CASSLAQGWYGYTF
TRBJ2-5	13	TRBV14	few	TRBD1	TGTGCCAGCCTTCGGACAGGGGTAGAGACCCAGTACTTC	CASLRTGVETQYF
TRBJ1-1	13	TRBV7-2	-	-	TGTGCCAGCCAATCCTCTTTGAACACTGAAGCTTTCTTT	CASQSSLNTEAFF
TRBJ2-3	13	TRBV14	-	-	TGTGCCAGCAGCGCCCAAACGTGGGGCGGTAGGTATTTT	CASSAQTWGGRYF
TRBJ1-1	15	TRBV14	-	-	TGTGCCAGCAGCCAACTGACAGGAGTGAACACTGAAGCTTTCTTT	CASSQLTGVNTEAFF
TRBJ1-6	15	TRBV19	many	TRBD1	TGTGCCAGTAGCGTCGGTGGGACAGGAACTTCACCCCTCCACTTT	CASSVGGTGTSPLHF
TRBJ1-1	13	TRBV6-1	many	-	TGTGCCAGCAGCCCCCCTCAGGGCACTGAAGCTTTCTTT	CASSPPQGTEAFF
TRBJ1-3	13	TRBV20-1	many	-	TGCAGTGCTAGAAAAGACGGTGGAAACACCATATATTTT	CSARKDGGNTIYF
TRBJ2-3	13	TRBV7-2	few	-	TGTGCCAGCGGACCAGGAGGGGGAGATACGCAGTATTTT	CASGPGGGDTQYF
TRBJ1-5	14	TRBV12-3/TRBV12-4	-	-	TGTGCCAGCAGTTCTAATCGGGCCGTTGGGGCCCAGCATTTT	CASSSNRAVGAQHF
TRBJ2-1	16	TRBV7-3	few	TRBD1	TGTGCCAGCAGCCCCAACCCGACAGGGGGCTACAATGAGCAGTTCTTC	CASSPNPTGGYNEQFF
TRBJ2-7	15	TRBV6-1	many	-	TGTGCCAGCAGCCCGACAGGTCGTCCCTCCTACGAGCAGTACTTC	CASSPTGRPSYEQYF
TRBJ2-7	13	TRBV4-1	few	-	TGCGCCAGCAGCCAAGATTCGACTTACGAGCAGTACTTC	CASSQDSTYEQYF
TRBJ1-3	15	TRBV20-1	many	-	TGCAGTGCTAGAGTCCATAGAAGCGGAGGAAACACCATATATTTT	CSARVHRSGGNTIYF
TRBJ2-7	14	TRBV4-3	medium-sized	-	TGCGCCAGCAGCCAAGCTGCGAGGGGCTACGAGCAGTACTTC	CASSQAARGYEQYF
TRBJ2-7	15	TRBV6-6	few	-	TGTGCCAGCAGTTACTCGCTGGGGAGCTCCTACGAGCAGTACTTC	CASSYSLGSSYEQYF
TRBJ2-7	15	TRBV20-1	many	-	TGCAGTGCTAGAGATCGGAACAGAGGTATCTACGAGCAGTACTTC	CSARDRNRGIYEQYF
TRBJ2-7	15	TRBV7-2	few	-	TGTGCCAGCAGCTTAAGGACAACGAGTTGGGGCGAGCAGCACTTC	CASSLRTTSWGEQHF
TRBJ2-7	12	TRBV19	few	-	TGTGCCACTCAGGGTTTCTCCTACGAGCAGTACTTC	CATQGFSYEQYF
TRBJ1-1	11	TRBV28	-	-	TGTGCCAGTAGTTTAGGACTCCAAGCTTTCTTT	CASSLGLQAFF
TRBJ2-2	15	TRBV7-9	few	TRBD2	TGTGCCAGCAGCTCTGGACTAGCGGGGACCGGGGAGCTGTTTTTT	CASSSGLAGTGELFF
TRBJ2-3	15	TRBV7-2	-	-	TGTGCCAGCAGCCAGGCCCGGAGGGGCACAGATACGCAGTATTTT	CASSQARRGTDTQYF
TRBJ2-1	16	TRBV20-1	many	TRBD2	TGCAGTGTCGTCGCCCTACTAGCGGGGGGGCACGGTGAGCAGTTCTTC	CSVVALLAGGHGEQFF
TRBJ2-5	15	TRBV6-1	-	TRBD2	TGTGCCAGCAGCGTTACTGGTAGCGGGGGAAAGACCCAGTACTTC	CASSVTGSGGKTQYF
TRBJ2-3	17	TRBV19	few	-	TGTGCCAGTAGTCGACTCCGGGGCAGGGGTTTCCCAGATACGCAGTATTTT	CASSRLRGRGFPDTQYF
TRBJ2-1	14	TRBV12-3/TRBV12-4	few	-	TGTGCCAGCAGCCCCGGGATCGCCTCCATGGGGCAGTTCTTC	CASSPGIASMGQFF
TRBJ1-1	12	TRBV28	-	-	TGTGCCAGCAGTTTTACCGAGATCGGGGCTTTCTTT	CASSFTEIGAFF
TRBJ1-5	14	TRBV6-6	many	-	TGTGCCAGCAGTTACTCGTTAGGAAATCAGCCCCAGCATTTT	CASSYSLGNQPQHF
TRBJ2-6	14	TRBV27	many	-	TGTGCCAGCAGTTTATACTCTGGGGCCAACGTCCTGACTTTC	CASSLYSGANVLTF
TRBJ2-3	16	TRBV6-1	many	TRBD2	TGTGCCAGCAGTCTTGGGACTAGCGGACGCACAGATACGCAGTATTTT	CASSLGTSGRTDTQYF
TRBJ2-3	14	TRBV7-9	-	-	TGTGCCAGCAAGCCGGGATTTAGCACAGATACGCAGTATTTT	CASKPGFSTDTQYF
TRBJ2-6	13	TRBV30	-	-	TGTGCCTGGAACCTTCCGGGGGCCAACGTCCTGACTTTC	CAWNLPGANVLTF
TRBJ2-1	13	TRBV24-1	many	-	TGTGCCACCAGTGAGGCCGGGGAGACTGAGCAGTTCTTC	CATSEAGETEQFF
TRBJ1-1	13	TRBV5-1	-	-	TGCGCCAGCAGGTGGAGTGGGAACACTGAAGCTTTCTTT	CASRWSGNTEAFF
TRBJ2-3	12	TRBV27	many	-	TGTGCCAGCAGTTTCCACACAGATACGCAGTATTTT	CASSFHTDTQYF
TRBJ2-5	15	TRBV5-4	-	-	TGTGCCAGCAGCCGGTTGGGGGGTAGACAAGAGACCCAGTACTTC	CASSRLGGRQETQYF
TRBJ2-7	14	TRBV15	many	-	TGTGCCACCAGCAGAGCGTCTCCTCTCGACGAGCAGTACTTC	CATSRASPLDEQYF
TRBJ1-5	13	TRBV20-1	medium-sized	TRBD1	TGCAGTGCAGGGGACAGGGCCAATCAGCCCCAGCATTTT	CSAGDRANQPQHF
TRBJ2-3	16	TRBV5-4	-	TRBD2	TGTGCCAGCAGCTTGATGGGCGGGGGACCCACAGATACGCAGTATTTT	CASSLMGGGPTDTQYF
TRBJ2-1	16	TRBV12-3/TRBV12-4	-	-	TGTGCCAGCAGTTTCCGTTCAGGCCGGGGTTACAATGAGCAGTTCTTC	CASSFRSGRGYNEQFF